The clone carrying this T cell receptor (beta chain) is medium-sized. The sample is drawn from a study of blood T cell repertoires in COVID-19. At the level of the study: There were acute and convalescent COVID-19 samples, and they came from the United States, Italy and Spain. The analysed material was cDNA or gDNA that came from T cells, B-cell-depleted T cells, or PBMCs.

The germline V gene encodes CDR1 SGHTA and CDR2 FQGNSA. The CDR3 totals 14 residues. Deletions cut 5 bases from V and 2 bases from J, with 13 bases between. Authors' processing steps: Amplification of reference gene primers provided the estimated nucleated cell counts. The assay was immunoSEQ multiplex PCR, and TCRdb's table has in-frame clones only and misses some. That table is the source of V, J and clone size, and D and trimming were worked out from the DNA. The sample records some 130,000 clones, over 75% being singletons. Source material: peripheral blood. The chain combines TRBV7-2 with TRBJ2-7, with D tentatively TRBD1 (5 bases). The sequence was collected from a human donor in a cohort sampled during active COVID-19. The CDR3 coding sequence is TGTGCCAGCAGCCTCGACAGTTTTCCCTACGAGCAGTACTTC. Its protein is CASSLDSFPYEQYF.